These T cell receptor beta chains were read from a single sample in a study of cytomegalovirus exposure and HLA in healthy donors. This table comes from immunoSEQ multiplex PCR, and its TCRdb copy is limited to in-frame clones, with some not included. This sample has 120,000 or so clones; around 66% occur once, and the top ten carry more than 6.5%. Sequences were obtained from PBMCs. Source of these receptors: a woman aged 40 to 50 in good health and CMV-seropositive. Each CDR3 is given with its conserved first and last residue. D genes are given only for firm matches. Not all rows give a size; the values are once, few, many and, for expanded clones, a class.

TRBD1	.	TRBV27	TRBJ2-7	TGTGCCAGCAGTTCCCCGGACAGGGGATCCTACGAGCAGTGCTTC	CASSSPDRGSYEQCF
.	.	TRBV6-5	TRBJ2-7	TGTGCCAGCAGTTACGAGGCAGGGTGGAACGAGCAGTACTTC	CASSYEAGWNEQYF
TRBD1	.	TRBV7-2	TRBJ2-7	TGTGCCAGCAGCTTAGGACAGGGAACCTACGAGCAGTACTTC	CASSLGQGTYEQYF
.	.	TRBV12-5	TRBJ1-1	TGTGCTAGTGGTTTAGGGAGGAGTCTGGCTGAAGCTTTCTTT	CASGLGRSLAEAFF
TRBD2	.	TRBV11-2	TRBJ2-5	TGTGCCAGCAGCTTCGGACTAGCGGGGGGGGAGACCCAGTACTTC	CASSFGLAGGETQYF
TRBD1	.	TRBV28	TRBJ1-2	TGTGCCAGCAGTTTGGGACAGGCTTCGTCGGGCTACACCTTC	CASSLGQASSGYTF
.	.	TRBV5-4	TRBJ1-2	TGTGCCAGCAGCTTGAAGGCGGCAGTCTCTAACTATGGCTACACCTTC	CASSLKAAVSNYGYTF
.	once	TRBV2	TRBJ1-5	TGTGCCAGCAGTGACATAGGACAGCATAAACAGCCCCAGCATTTT	CASSDIGQHKQPQHF
.	few	TRBV15	TRBJ1-1	TGTGCCACCAGCAGAGATCACGGGGGTGAAGCTTTCTTT	CATSRDHGGEAFF
.	.	TRBV7-8	TRBJ1-1	TGTGCCAGCAGCCCTAGTGGTACTGAAGCTTTCTTT	CASSPSGTEAFF
.	.	TRBV6-5	TRBJ1-5	TGTGCCAGCAGACAGGGACCGGGCAATCAGCCCCAGCATTTT	CASRQGPGNQPQHF
TRBD1	.	TRBV19	TRBJ1-1	TGTGCCAGTAGTATGGGACAGGCGGACACTGAAGCTTTCTTT	CASSMGQADTEAFF
.	.	TRBV30	TRBJ1-1	TGTGCCTGGAGTGTGGGTCCGACAGGAACTGAAGCTTTCTTT	CAWSVGPTGTEAFF
.	.	TRBV30	TRBJ1-1	TGTGCCTGGAGGGGCCTGAGCACTGAAGCTTTCTTT	CAWRGLSTEAFF
TRBD1	.	TRBV30	TRBJ2-7	TGTGCCTGGAGTCGGACAGGGGGCATCGACGAGCAGTACTTC	CAWSRTGGIDEQYF
.	few	TRBV5-8	TRBJ1-4	TGTGCCAGCAGCCCGATGGGGGGATTAAATGAAAAACTGTTTTTT	CASSPMGGLNEKLFF
.	.	TRBV5-1	TRBJ1-1	TGCGCCAGCATCCCGCAGGGGCCGAACACTGAAGCTTTCTTT	CASIPQGPNTEAFF
.	once	TRBV5-1	TRBJ1-3	TGCGCCAGCAGCTTGGTGGCAGGAGGCTCTGGAAACACCATATATTTT	CASSLVAGGSGNTIYF
.	few	TRBV6-4	TRBJ2-7	TGTGCCCGGGGAGCTTACGAGCAGTACTTC	CARGAYEQYF
TRBD2	.	TRBV5-1	TRBJ2-3	TGCGCCAGCAACCTAGCGGGGGAGCCAGATACGCAGTATTTT	CASNLAGEPDTQYF
TRBD2	few	TRBV5-1	TRBJ2-3	TGCGCCAGCAGCATACGGACTAGCGGGGACACAGATACGCAGTATTTT	CASSIRTSGDTDTQYF
.	.	TRBV6-1	TRBJ1-1	TGTGCCAGCAGTCCCAAGAGTGGGGGGACTGAAGCTTTCTTT	CASSPKSGGTEAFF
.	.	TRBV5-1	TRBJ1-1	TGCGCCAGCAGCTTTGGACAGAAGAACACTGAAGCTTTCTTT	CASSFGQKNTEAFF
TRBD1	.	TRBV28	TRBJ2-5	TGTGCCAGCAGTTACAGGGGGCTTCATGGGGAGACCCAGTACTTC	CASSYRGLHGETQYF
.	few	TRBV6-1	TRBJ1-5	TGTGCCAGCAGTGAACGAGCCGCCAATCAGCCCCAGCATTTT	CASSERAANQPQHF
TRBD1	.	TRBV19	TRBJ2-7	TGTGCCAGTAGTTCACTGGACAGGGGCGTCCCCTACGAGCAGTACTTC	CASSSLDRGVPYEQYF
TRBD2	.	TRBV9	TRBJ2-3	TGTGCCAGCAGCGTTGGACTAGCGGACACAGATACGCAGTATTTT	CASSVGLADTDTQYF
.	.	TRBV6-6	TRBJ2-6	TGTGCCAGCGAGATCTCTGGGGCCAACGTCCTGACTTTC	CASEISGANVLTF
.	.	TRBV6-1	TRBJ1-5	TGTGCCAGCTGGGGGGGGCGGCCTCAAAGGCCCCAGCATTTT	CASWGGRPQRPQHF
.	once	TRBV27	TRBJ1-3	TGTGCCAGCAGTTTTTCAGCAGTGCGGGGACTCGGAAACACCATATATTTT	CASSFSAVRGLGNTIYF
.	.	TRBV7-9	TRBJ1-1	TGTTCCAGCAGCGCCGGCGGGGGGCAAGCTTTCTTT	CSSSAGGGQAFF
.	.	TRBV7-2	TRBJ1-4	TGTGCCAGCAGTCGGGGGGAACCAGTCGGAGGGGAAAAACTGTTTTTT	CASSRGEPVGGEKLFF
TRBD2	.	TRBV29-1	TRBJ2-1	TGCAGCGTTGACACTAGCGGGACCCACAATGAGCAGTTCTTC	CSVDTSGTHNEQFF
.	few	TRBV6-1	TRBJ2-7	TGTGCCAGCAGTGAAAGGGGCAGATCAACCTACGAGCAGTACTTC	CASSERGRSTYEQYF
TRBD1	.	TRBV25-1	TRBJ2-2	TGTGCCAGCAGTGAATATCGGACAGGGAGCACCGGGGAGCTGTTTTTT	CASSEYRTGSTGELFF
.	.	TRBV14	TRBJ1-6	TGTGCCAGCAGCCAATTGGCACCCTTCAATTCACCCCTCCACTTT	CASSQLAPFNSPLHF
TRBD1	.	TRBV27	TRBJ2-3	TGTGCCAGCAGTTCAGGGACAGGGTTACCTAGCACAGATACGCAGTATTTT	CASSSGTGLPSTDTQYF
TRBD2	medium-sized	TRBV4-1	TRBJ2-7	TGCGCCAGCAGCCAAGATAGCGGGACCCTATACGAGCAGTACTTC	CASSQDSGTLYEQYF
TRBD1	once	TRBV7-9	TRBJ2-7	TGTGCCAGCAGCTTCCGGGACAGCCCCTACGAGCAGTACTTC	CASSFRDSPYEQYF
.	.	TRBV14	TRBJ1-2	TGTGCCAGCAGCCACGCCCAGATTTATGGCTACACCTTC	CASSHAQIYGYTF
TRBD1	few	TRBV10-3	TRBJ2-3	TGTGCCATCAGATCCGGGACAGGGGAAACAGATACGCAGTATTTT	CAIRSGTGETDTQYF
.	few	TRBV5-6	TRBJ2-7	TGTGCCAGCAGCTTGTCTCCGGGACTCTACGAGCAGTACTTC	CASSLSPGLYEQYF
TRBD1	.	TRBV6-5	TRBJ1-2	TGTGCCAGCAGTCCGGACAGGGTCTATGGCTACACCTTC	CASSPDRVYGYTF
.	few	TRBV6-5	TRBJ1-2	TGTGCCAGCTCTCGGGGGGGGCCTGGCTACACCTTC	CASSRGGPGYTF
.	.	TRBV9	TRBJ1-2	TGTGCCAGCAGCGCCCGCGGGGGGGTGGACTATGGCTACACCTTC	CASSARGGVDYGYTF
.	.	TRBV6-5	TRBJ1-3	TGTGCCAGATATCTTGGATCGAGGGGAAACACCATATATTTT	CARYLGSRGNTIYF
TRBD1	few	TRBV18	TRBJ2-7	TGTGCCAGCGGGGGACAGGTTTCTTACGAGCAGTACTTC	CASGGQVSYEQYF
.	.	TRBV30	TRBJ2-2	TGTGCCTGGAGTGAAATAACTGGCACCGGGGAGCTGTTTTTT	CAWSEITGTGELFF
TRBD1	.	TRBV14	TRBJ2-2	TGTGCCAGCAGCCTGCGGACAGGGAACACCGGGGAGCTGTTTTTT	CASSLRTGNTGELFF
TRBD1	.	TRBV10-1	TRBJ2-1	TGCGCCAGCAAAGGGACAGGACACAATGAGCAGTTCTTC	CASKGTGHNEQFF
.	.	TRBV7-2	TRBJ1-1	TGTGCCAGCAGCTTAAACCCAGGGCGAGCTTTCTTT	CASSLNPGRAFF
TRBD2	few	TRBV7-2	TRBJ2-1	TGTGCCAGCAGCTTTCGCGGGGGGGCGAGGAATGAGCAGTTCTTC	CASSFRGGARNEQFF
.	once	TRBV6-5	TRBJ2-7	TGTGCCAGCAGTTCTATTAGACAGGCCTACGAGCAGTACTTC	CASSSIRQAYEQYF
.	.	TRBV6-6	TRBJ1-3	TGTGCCAGCAGTTCAACGGGGGAGACCTCTGGAAACACCATATATTTT	CASSSTGETSGNTIYF